This is a list of T cell receptor beta chains from one sample in a study of blood T cell repertoires in COVID-19. The assay was immunoSEQ multiplex PCR, and TCRdb's table has in-frame clones only and misses some. The repertoire holds approximately 290,000 clones, more than 85% seen once, with approximately 0.84% in the top ten. Sequenced material: peripheral blood. All receptors derive from a man aged 30 to 39 with acute or convalescent COVID-19. The CDR3 runs from the conserved cysteine through the conserved F or W. A D gene is named only where the DNA matches it firmly. Clone size is not always given. Where it is, it says once, few, many or a class for expanded clones.

V	D	size	J	CDR3	DNA
TRBV6-1	NA	NA	TRBJ2-7	CASSETREGQYF	TGTGCCAGCAGTGAGACCAGGGAAGGGCAGTACTTC
TRBV2	TRBD2	NA	TRBJ2-3	CASSGGGGSLADTQYF	TGTGCCAGCAGTGGCGGGGGGGGTTCCCTGGCAGATACGCAGTATTTT
TRBV14	NA	NA	TRBJ1-2	CASSQASGTGNYGYTF	TGTGCCAGCAGCCAAGCATCCGGGACTGGTAACTATGGCTACACCTTC
TRBV11-3	TRBD2	once	TRBJ2-3	CASSPPLAGGPPDTQYF	TGTGCCAGCAGCCCCCCCCTGGCGGGAGGGCCGCCAGATACGCAGTATTTT
TRBV28	NA	NA	TRBJ1-1	CASRNGGTGTEAFF	TGTGCCAGCAGAAATGGGGGCACGGGGACTGAAGCTTTCTTT
TRBV10-3	NA	NA	TRBJ2-1	CAISGLDGGSYNEQFF	TGTGCCATCAGTGGACTTGATGGGGGGTCCTACAATGAGCAGTTCTTC
TRBV4-1	NA	NA	TRBJ2-7	CASSQIYRYEQYF	TGCGCCAGCAGCCAAATCTACAGGTACGAGCAGTACTTC
TRBV7-9	TRBD2	few	TRBJ2-1	CASSPRGGLAKSYNEQFF	TGTGCCAGCAGCCCCCGGGGGGGGCTAGCGAAGTCCTACAATGAGCAGTTCTTC
TRBV7-9	NA	NA	TRBJ2-2	CASSPPDYTGTHTGELFF	TGTGCCAGCAGCCCGCCAGATTATACAGGGACCCACACCGGGGAGCTGTTTTTT
TRBV3-1/TRBV3-2	NA	NA	TRBJ1-2	CASSQDSWGAVENYGYTF	TGTGCCAGCAGCCAAGATAGCTGGGGCGCAGTCGAAAACTATGGCTACACCTTC
TRBV7-2	NA	NA	TRBJ1-1	CASSRNRVTEAFF	TGTGCCAGCAGCCGAAACAGGGTTACTGAAGCTTTCTTT
TRBV28	NA	NA	TRBJ2-1	CASSLTANPYNEQFF	TGTGCCAGCAGTTTGACAGCCAACCCCTACAATGAGCAGTTCTTC
TRBV6-5	TRBD1	NA	TRBJ2-1	CASRPWDSSYNEQFF	TGTGCCAGCAGGCCTTGGGACAGCTCCTACAATGAGCAGTTCTTC
TRBV9	TRBD2	NA	TRBJ2-3	CASSTGTRGPNTDTQYF	TGTGCCAGCAGCACCGGGACTAGGGGACCGAACACAGATACGCAGTATTTT
TRBV20-1	NA	NA	TRBJ1-5	CSASRVGVGNQPQHF	TGCAGTGCTAGTCGGGTAGGGGTGGGCAATCAGCCCCAGCATTTT
TRBV6-5	NA	NA	TRBJ1-3	CASSLYSGNTIYF	TGTGCCAGCAGCCTCTACTCTGGAAACACCATATATTTT